The clone carrying this T cell receptor (beta chain) occurred once. Method: immunoSEQ multiplex PCR; TCRdb's copy keeps in-frame clones and lacks some. The table lists some 85,000 clones, roughly nine tenths of them singletons. This entry comes from a study of OX40 agonist ivuxolimab in advanced cancers. V gave up 5 bases and J gave up 5 bases; unmatched junction bases: 6. Per the germline V gene, CDR1 is MNHEY and CDR2 is SMNVEV (reference sequence). This CDR3 is 14 amino acids long. The sample was CD4+ or CD8+ T cells sorted from blood, taken in a trial of the OX40 agonist ivuxolimab. The clonotype was recovered from an adult with an advanced solid tumor such as melanoma, head and neck, liver or kidney cancer. The V and J genes are TRBV27 and TRBJ2-5; 9 bases line up with TRBD1. The CDR3 region is CASSHRGRRETQYF. CDR3 nucleotides: TGTGCCAGCAGTCACAGGGGGCGCAGGGAGACCCAGTACTTC.